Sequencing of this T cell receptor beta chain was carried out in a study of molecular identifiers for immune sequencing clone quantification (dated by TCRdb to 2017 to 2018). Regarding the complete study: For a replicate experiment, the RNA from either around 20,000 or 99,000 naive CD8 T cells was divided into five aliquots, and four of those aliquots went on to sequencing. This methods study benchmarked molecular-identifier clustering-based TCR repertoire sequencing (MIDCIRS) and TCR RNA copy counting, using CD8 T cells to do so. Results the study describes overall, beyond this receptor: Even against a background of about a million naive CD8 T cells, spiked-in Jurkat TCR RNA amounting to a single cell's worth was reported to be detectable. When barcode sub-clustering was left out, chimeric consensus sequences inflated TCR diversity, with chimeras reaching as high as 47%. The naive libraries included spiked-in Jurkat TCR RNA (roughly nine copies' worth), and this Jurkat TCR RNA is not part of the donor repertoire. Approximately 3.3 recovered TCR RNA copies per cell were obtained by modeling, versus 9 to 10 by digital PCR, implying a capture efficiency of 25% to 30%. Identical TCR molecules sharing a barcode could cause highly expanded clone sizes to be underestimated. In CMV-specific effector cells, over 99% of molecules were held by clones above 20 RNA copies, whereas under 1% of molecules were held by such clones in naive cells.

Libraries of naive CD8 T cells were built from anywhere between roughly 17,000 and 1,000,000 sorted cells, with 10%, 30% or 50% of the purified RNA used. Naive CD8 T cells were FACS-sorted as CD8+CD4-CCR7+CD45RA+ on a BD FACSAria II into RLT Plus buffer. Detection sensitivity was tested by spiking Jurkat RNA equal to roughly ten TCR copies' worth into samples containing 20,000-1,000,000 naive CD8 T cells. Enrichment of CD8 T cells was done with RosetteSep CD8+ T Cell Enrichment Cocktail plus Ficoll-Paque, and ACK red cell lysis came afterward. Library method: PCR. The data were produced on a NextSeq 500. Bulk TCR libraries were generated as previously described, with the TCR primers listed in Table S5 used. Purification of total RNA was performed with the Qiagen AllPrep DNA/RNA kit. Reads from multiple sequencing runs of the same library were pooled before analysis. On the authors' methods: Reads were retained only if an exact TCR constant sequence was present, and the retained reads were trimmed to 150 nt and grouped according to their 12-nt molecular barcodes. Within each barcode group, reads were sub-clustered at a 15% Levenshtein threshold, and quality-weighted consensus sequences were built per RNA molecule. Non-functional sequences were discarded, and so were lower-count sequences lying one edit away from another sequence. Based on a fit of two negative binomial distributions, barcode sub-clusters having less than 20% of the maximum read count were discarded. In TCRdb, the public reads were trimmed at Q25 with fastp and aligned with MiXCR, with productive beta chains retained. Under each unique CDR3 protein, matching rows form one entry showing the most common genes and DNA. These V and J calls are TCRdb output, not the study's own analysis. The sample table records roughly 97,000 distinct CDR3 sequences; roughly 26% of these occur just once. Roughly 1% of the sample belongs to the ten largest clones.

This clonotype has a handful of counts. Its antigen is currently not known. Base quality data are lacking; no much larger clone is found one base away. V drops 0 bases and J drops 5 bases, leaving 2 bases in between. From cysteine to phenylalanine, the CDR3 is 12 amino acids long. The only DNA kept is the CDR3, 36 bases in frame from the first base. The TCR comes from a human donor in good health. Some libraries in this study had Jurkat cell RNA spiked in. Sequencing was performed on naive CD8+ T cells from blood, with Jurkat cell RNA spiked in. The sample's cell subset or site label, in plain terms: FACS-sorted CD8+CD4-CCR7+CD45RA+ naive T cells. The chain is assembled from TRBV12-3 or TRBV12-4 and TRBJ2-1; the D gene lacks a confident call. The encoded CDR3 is CASSLAHNEQFF. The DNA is TGTGCCAGCAGTTTAGCCCACAATGAGCAGTTCTTC.